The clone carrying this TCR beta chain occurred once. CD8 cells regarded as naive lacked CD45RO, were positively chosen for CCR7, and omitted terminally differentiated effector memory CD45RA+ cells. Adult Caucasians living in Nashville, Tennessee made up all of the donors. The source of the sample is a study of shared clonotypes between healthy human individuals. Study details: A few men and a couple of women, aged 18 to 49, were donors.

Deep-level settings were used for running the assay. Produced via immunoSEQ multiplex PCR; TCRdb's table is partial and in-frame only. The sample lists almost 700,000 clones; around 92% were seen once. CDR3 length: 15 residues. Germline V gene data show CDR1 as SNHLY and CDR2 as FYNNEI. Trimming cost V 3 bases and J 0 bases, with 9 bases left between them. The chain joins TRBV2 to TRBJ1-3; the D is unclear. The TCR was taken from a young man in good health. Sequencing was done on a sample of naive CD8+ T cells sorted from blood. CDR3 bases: TGTGCCAGCAGTGAGGACCGCCACTCTGGAAACACCATATATTTT. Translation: CASSEDRHSGNTIYF.